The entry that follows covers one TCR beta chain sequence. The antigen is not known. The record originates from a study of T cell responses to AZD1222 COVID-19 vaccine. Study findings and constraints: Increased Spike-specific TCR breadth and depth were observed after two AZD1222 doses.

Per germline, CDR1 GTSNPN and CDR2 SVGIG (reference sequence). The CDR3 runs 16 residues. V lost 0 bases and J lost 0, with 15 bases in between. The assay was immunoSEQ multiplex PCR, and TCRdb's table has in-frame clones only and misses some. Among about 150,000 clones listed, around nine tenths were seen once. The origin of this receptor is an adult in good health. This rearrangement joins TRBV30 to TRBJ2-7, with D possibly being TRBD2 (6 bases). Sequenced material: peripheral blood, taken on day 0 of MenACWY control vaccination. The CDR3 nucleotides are TGTGCCTGGAGTGTACGCGCGGGGTTATTCTCCTACGAGCAGTACTTC. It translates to CAWSVRAGLFSYEQYF.